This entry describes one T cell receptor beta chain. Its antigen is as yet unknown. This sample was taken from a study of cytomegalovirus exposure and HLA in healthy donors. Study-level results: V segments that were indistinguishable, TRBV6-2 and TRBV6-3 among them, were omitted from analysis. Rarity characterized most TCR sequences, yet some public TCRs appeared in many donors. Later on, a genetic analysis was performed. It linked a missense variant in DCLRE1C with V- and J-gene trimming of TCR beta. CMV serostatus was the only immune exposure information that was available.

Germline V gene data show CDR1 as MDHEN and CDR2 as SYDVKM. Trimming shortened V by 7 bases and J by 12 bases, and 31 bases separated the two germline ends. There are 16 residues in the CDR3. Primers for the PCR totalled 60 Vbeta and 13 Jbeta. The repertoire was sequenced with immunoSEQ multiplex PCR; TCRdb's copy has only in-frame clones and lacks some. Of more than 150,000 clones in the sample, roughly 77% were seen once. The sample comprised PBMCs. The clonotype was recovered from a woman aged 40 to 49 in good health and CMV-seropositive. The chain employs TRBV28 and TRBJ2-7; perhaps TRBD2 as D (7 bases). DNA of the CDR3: TGTGCCAGCACCTTTCGACCGATCCGGGAGGCCAAAGGGGGGTACTTC. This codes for CASTFRPIREAKGGYF.